The sequence of this T cell receptor beta chain was determined in a study of radiation and T cells in renal cell carcinoma. Germline values: CDR1 SGHTA, CDR2 FQGNSA. The CDR3 has 14 amino acids. The J segment lost 7 bases and the V segment lost 4 bases, leaving 6 bases of the junction unmatched. Sequencing used immunoSEQ multiplex PCR; TCRdb keeps in-frame clones, though not all of them. This table has 120,000 to 150,000 clones, 86% appearing once. Time point of the sample: blood 4 weeks post-SBRT, at nephrectomy. Treatment: 15 Gy SBRT to primary tumor, nephrectomy 4 weeks later. This clone was seen a few times. Other DNA sequences within the sample encode an identical CDR3.

Source: blood, taken from a patient whose treatment included radiotherapy and nephrectomy. The sequence derives from a woman aged 45-59 years with renal cell carcinoma. The chain carries TRBV7-2 and TRBJ1-5, with TRBD1 identical over 8 bases. The CDR3 protein is CASSSQGAGQPQHF. The CDR3 nucleotides read TGTGCCAGCAGCTCCCAGGGGGCAGGACAGCCCCAGCATTTT.